This T cell receptor (beta chain) was found in a study of CD8 T cells in Susac syndrome. Study-wide points: As acknowledged by the study, its TCR sequencing and HLA analysis included a relatively small number of individuals.

In its sample, this clonotype was seen once. The antigen is undetermined. Germline CDR1 and CDR2: MNHEY and SVGAGI. The V and J ends lost 5 bases and 8 bases respectively, with 13 bases between them. The CDR3 has 13 amino acids. RNA amounts of about 0.5 to 1 ug underwent reverse transcription with random hexamers. The immunoSEQ assay covered 54 Vbeta and 13 Jbeta segments for CDR3. TCRdb re-analysed the immunoSEQ multiplex PCR reads in MiXCR, keeping a single row per CDR3 protein. This table holds about 160,000 distinct CDR3 sequences, approximately 93% found once. Sequencing targeted TCR beta in T cells from blood (CD8+ and CD4+). The multiple sclerosis controls comprised treatment-naive patients whose relapsing-remitting disease was stable or active.

Sequencing used CD4+ T cells from PBMCs. This rearrangement joins TRBV6-5 to TRBJ2-4, with a tentative D call TRBD2 (5 bases). The sequence came from a human donor with multiple sclerosis. The CDR3 nucleotides read TGTGCCAGCAGTCACCGAGGGCCTCACATTCAGTACTTC. Residues: CASSHRGPHIQYF.